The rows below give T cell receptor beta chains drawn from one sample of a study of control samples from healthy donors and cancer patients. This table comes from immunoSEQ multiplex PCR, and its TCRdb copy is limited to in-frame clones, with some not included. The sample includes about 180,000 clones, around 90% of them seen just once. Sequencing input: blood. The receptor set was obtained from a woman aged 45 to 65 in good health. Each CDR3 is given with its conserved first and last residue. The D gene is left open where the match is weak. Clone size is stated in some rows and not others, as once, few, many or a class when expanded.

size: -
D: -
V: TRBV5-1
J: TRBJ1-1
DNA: TGCGCCAGCAGCTTGTTTATGGAGAACACTGAAGCTTTCTTT
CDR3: CASSLFMENTEAFF

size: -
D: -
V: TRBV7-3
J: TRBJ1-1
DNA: TGTGCCAGCAGCCAGACCCCCGGCACTGAAGCTTTCTTT
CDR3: CASSQTPGTEAFF

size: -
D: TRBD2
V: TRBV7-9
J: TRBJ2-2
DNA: TGTGCCAGCAGCCCCCGCAGCGGGAGGATGAACACCGGGGAGCTGTTTTTT
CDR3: CASSPRSGRMNTGELFF

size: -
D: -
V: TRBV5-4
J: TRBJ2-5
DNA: TGTGCCAGCAGTGGGCAAGAGACCCAGTACTTC
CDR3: CASSGQETQYF

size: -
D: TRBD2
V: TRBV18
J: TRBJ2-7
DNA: TGTGCCAGCTCACCAGGAGCGGGAGGTTCCTACGAGCAGTACTTC
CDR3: CASSPGAGGSYEQYF

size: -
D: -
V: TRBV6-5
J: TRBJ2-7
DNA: TGTGCCAGCAGGGTGAACTCCTACGAGCAGTACTTC
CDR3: CASRVNSYEQYF

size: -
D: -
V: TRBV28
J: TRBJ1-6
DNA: TGTGCCAGCAGTTTAGGGGGGATGAGCTCCTATAATTCACCCCTCCACTTT
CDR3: CASSLGGMSSYNSPLHF

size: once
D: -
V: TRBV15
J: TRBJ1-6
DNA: TGTGCCACCAGCCCGGGACCGCGTACAGCCACACCCCTCCACTTT
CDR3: CATSPGPRTATPLHF

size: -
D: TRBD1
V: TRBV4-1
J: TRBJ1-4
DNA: TGCGCCAGCAGCCAGGACCCTGCAGGGGGTTTTAGAAAACTGTTTTTT
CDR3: CASSQDPAGGFRKLFF

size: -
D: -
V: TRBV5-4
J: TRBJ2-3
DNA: TGTGCCAGCAGCAAGACGGGGGCCAACACAGATACGCAGTATTTT
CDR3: CASSKTGANTDTQYF

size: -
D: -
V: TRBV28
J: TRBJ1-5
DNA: TGTGCCAGCAGTTGGGGGTCCAATCAGCCCCAGCATTTT
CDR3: CASSWGSNQPQHF

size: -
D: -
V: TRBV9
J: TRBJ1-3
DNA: TGTGCCAGCAGCGGCCCGGAACTGGGGTCGGGAAACACCATATATTTT
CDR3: CASSGPELGSGNTIYF